The sequence of this TCR beta chain was determined in a study of identical twins. Whole-study findings and limits: Interpretation of the results relied on cross-sectional statistical analysis and not on following the same donors. A lower insertion count was a feature of abundant cord blood beta clonotypes, with no such feature in memory repertoires. Among monozygotic twins, out-of-frame TCR alpha sharing exceeded what models predicted.

Turning to this clonotype: The target antigen is unknown.

Template switching added a universal primer binding site, and final cDNA carried unique molecular identifiers. TCRdb re-derived calls from the 5' RACE reads in MiXCR, one entry per CDR3 protein. The sample lists about 700,000 distinct CDR3 sequences, 8.6% occurring once. Germline V gene sequence: CDR1 SGHRS, CDR2 YFSETQ. V gave up 7 bases and J gave up 3 bases, with 16 bases separating them. The CDR3 sequence is 14 residues long. This sample was shared with a second study, whose subject was yellow fever vaccine responses in identical twins.

This chain uses TRBV5-1 with TRBJ2-5; D unresolved. This clonotype was obtained from a young woman in good health. Source material: PBMCs. The CDR3 loop is CASHLGTTKETQYF. CDR3 bases: TGCGCCAGCCACTTGGGCACGACAAAAGAGACCCAGTACTTC.